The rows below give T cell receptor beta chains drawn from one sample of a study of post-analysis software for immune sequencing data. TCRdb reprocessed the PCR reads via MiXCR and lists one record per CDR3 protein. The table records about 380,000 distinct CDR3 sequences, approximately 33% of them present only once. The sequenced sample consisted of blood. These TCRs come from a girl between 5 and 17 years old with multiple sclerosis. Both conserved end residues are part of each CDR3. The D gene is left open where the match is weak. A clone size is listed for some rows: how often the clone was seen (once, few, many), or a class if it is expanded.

CASSPPTSDVSTDTQYF,TGTGCCAGCAGCCCCCCTACTAGCGACGTTAGCACAGATACGCAGTATTTT,few,TRBV11-2,TRBD2,TRBJ2-3
CASSLGGWRNQPQHF,TGTGCCAGCAGTTTAGGAGGGTGGCGTAATCAGCCCCAGCATTTT,-,TRBV12-3/TRBV12-4,-,TRBJ1-5
CASSLAGGLGSRGYTF,TGTGCCAGCAGCTTAGCGGGTGGACTTGGATCCAGAGGCTACACCTTC,few,TRBV7-2,-,TRBJ1-2
CATKPDRVNYEQYF,TGTGCCACCAAGCCGGACAGGGTTAACTACGAGCAGTACTTC,many,TRBV15,TRBD1,TRBJ2-7
CASSAGTSSRDEQFF,TGTGCCAGCAGTGCTGGGACTTCGTCCCGGGATGAGCAGTTCTTC,-,TRBV6-1,-,TRBJ2-1
CASSLAGGVMKGYTF,TGTGCCAGCAGCTTAGCGGGGGGGGTCATGAAGGGCTACACCTTC,many,TRBV7-2,-,TRBJ1-2
CASSDGENEQYF,TGTGCCAGCAGTGACGGGGAGAACGAGCAGTACTTC,-,TRBV6-1,-,TRBJ2-7
CASSSAGQGAGGNQPQHF,TGTGCCAGCAGTTCGGCGGGACAGGGGGCAGGTGGCAATCAGCCCCAGCATTTT,many,TRBV12-3/TRBV12-4,TRBD1,TRBJ1-5
CVSSPGQGIGYTF,TGCGTCAGCAGCCCGGGACAGGGAATTGGCTACACCTTC,-,TRBV5-1,TRBD1,TRBJ1-2
CASSPGLAGARYNEQFF,TGTGCCAGCAGCCCCGGACTAGCGGGGGCCCGTTACAATGAGCAGTTCTTC,-,TRBV7-9,TRBD2,TRBJ2-1
CASSFLGASYEQYF,TGTGCCAGCAGTTTCCTGGGGGCTTCCTACGAGCAGTACTTC,once,TRBV28,-,TRBJ2-7
CVSSQDRKGRGVPSTDTQYF,TGCGTCAGCAGCCAAGATCGAAAGGGCAGGGGGGTTCCATCCACAGATACGCAGTATTTT,few,TRBV4-1,-,TRBJ2-3
CASSWLRGVQETQYF,TGTGCCAGCAGCTGGCTTAGGGGAGTCCAAGAGACCCAGTACTTC,few,TRBV12-3/TRBV12-4,-,TRBJ2-5
CASSRRQGGGYTF,TGTGCCAGCAGTCGAAGACAGGGCGGGGGCTACACCTTC,-,TRBV6-5,TRBD1,TRBJ1-2
CSVEDSTGVYGYTF,TGCAGCGTTGAAGATTCGACAGGAGTCTATGGCTACACCTTC,few,TRBV29-1,-,TRBJ1-2
CSARGGTSGYYEQYF,TGCAGTGCTAGAGGCGGGACTAGCGGTTACTACGAGCAGTACTTC,-,TRBV20-1,TRBD2,TRBJ2-7
CASSEFGTASLQETQYF,TGTGCCAGCAGTGAATTCGGAACGGCATCTCTTCAAGAGACCCAGTACTTC,-,TRBV25-1,-,TRBJ2-5
CASSPDRGGYTF,TGTGCCAGCAGCCCGGACCGCGGCGGCTACACCTTC,few,TRBV7-9,-,TRBJ1-2
CASSEGDAWDRQETQYF,TGTGCCAGCAGTGAAGGGGACGCGTGGGACAGACAAGAGACCCAGTACTTC,few,TRBV25-1,TRBD1,TRBJ2-5
CASSSMDSYTEAFF,TGTGCCAGCAGCTCCATGGACTCTTACACTGAAGCTTTCTTT,few,TRBV7-9,-,TRBJ1-1
CASSHPPGSANVLTF,TGTGCCAGCAGCCATCCGCCGGGTTCCGCCAACGTCCTGACTTTC,-,TRBV7-9,-,TRBJ2-6
CSGQGGPNTEAFF,TGCAGTGGGCAGGGGGGCCCGAACACTGAAGCTTTCTTT,-,TRBV20-1,TRBD1,TRBJ1-1
CSARGRGWETQYF,TGCAGTGCTAGGGGACGGGGGTGGGAGACCCAGTACTTC,-,TRBV20-1,-,TRBJ2-5
CASSYVAQHQETQYF,TGTGCCAGCAGTTACGTCGCCCAGCACCAAGAGACCCAGTACTTC,-,TRBV6-5,-,TRBJ2-5
CASSQEFGGIDSPLHF,TGCGCCAGCAGCCAAGAATTCGGGGGCATAGATTCACCCCTCCACTTT,-,TRBV4-1,-,TRBJ1-6
CASSPTGSGTEAFF,TGTGCCAGCAGTCCGACAGGGTCGGGCACTGAAGCTTTCTTT,-,TRBV7-9,TRBD1,TRBJ1-1
CASSQWSTGNSPLHF,TGTGCCAGCAGCCAATGGTCGACCGGCAATTCACCCCTCCACTTT,-,TRBV16,-,TRBJ1-6
CASRNRRSDSGANVLTF,TGTGCCAGCAGAAACAGGAGATCCGACTCTGGGGCCAACGTCCTGACTTTC,-,TRBV7-8,-,TRBJ2-6
CASKGAGVTREQYF,TGTGCCAGCAAGGGAGCGGGGGTCACGAGGGAGCAGTACTTC,few,TRBV7-2,TRBD2,TRBJ2-7
CASSQGSDADTQYF,TGCGCCAGCAGCCAAGGCTCTGACGCAGATACGCAGTATTTT,-,TRBV4-1,-,TRBJ2-3
CASSLAVGPNEKLFF,TGCGCCAGCAGCTTGGCCGTAGGGCCTAATGAAAAACTGTTTTTT,-,TRBV5-1,-,TRBJ1-4
CASSLAGVFPQPYEQYF,TGCGCCAGCAGCTTGGCCGGGGTCTTCCCCCAACCCTACGAGCAGTACTTC,-,TRBV5-1,-,TRBJ2-7
CASSYPPGGDNEQFF,TGTGCCAGCAGTTACCCACCGGGAGGGGACAATGAGCAGTTCTTC,-,TRBV6-6,TRBD2,TRBJ2-1
CASSSVLGTGACEQYF,TGTGCCAGCAGTTCCGTTCTGGGGACAGGGGCCTGCGAGCAGTACTTC,-,TRBV12-3/TRBV12-4,TRBD1,TRBJ2-7
CASSHTGSYYGYTF,TGTGCCAGCAGCCATACGGGGAGCTACTATGGCTACACCTTC,few,TRBV12-3/TRBV12-4,-,TRBJ1-2
CASSSHTGEAFF,TGTGCCAGCAGCTCGCACACAGGGGAAGCTTTCTTT,-,TRBV11-1,-,TRBJ1-1
CSVGQGIGYTF,TGCAGCGTTGGACAGGGGATTGGCTACACCTTC,few,TRBV29-1,TRBD1,TRBJ1-2
CATSRDPGQSSYNEQFF,TGTGCCACCAGCAGAGATCCGGGACAAAGCTCCTACAATGAGCAGTTCTTC,-,TRBV15,-,TRBJ2-1
CASSLLGQMNTEAFF,TGTGCCAGCAGTTTATTGGGACAGATGAACACTGAAGCTTTCTTT,once,TRBV27,TRBD1,TRBJ1-1
CASGILGGDNEQFF,TGTGCCAGCGGGATCCTCGGGGGGGACAATGAGCAGTTCTTC,few,TRBV28,TRBD2,TRBJ2-1
CATSKGQGSYEQYF,TGTGCCACCAGCAAAGGACAGGGGAGCTACGAGCAGTACTTC,-,TRBV15,TRBD1,TRBJ2-7
CSVRLAGGYNEQFF,TGCAGCGTCCGACTAGCGGGGGGTTACAATGAGCAGTTCTTC,-,TRBV29-1,TRBD2,TRBJ2-1
CASSNRGLNEQFF,TGTGCCAGCTCTAACAGGGGGCTCAATGAGCAGTTCTTC,-,TRBV7-9,TRBD1,TRBJ2-1
CASSDGPRRDEQYF,TGTGCCAGCAGTGACGGGCCACGAAGGGACGAGCAGTACTTC,-,TRBV6-2/TRBV6-3,-,TRBJ2-7
CATSRVGTGALNTEAFF,TGTGCCACCAGCAGAGTCGGGACAGGGGCCCTGAACACTGAAGCTTTCTTT,few,TRBV15,TRBD1,TRBJ1-1
CAISGGGAFEQYF,TGTGCCATCAGTGGCGGGGGGGCCTTCGAGCAGTACTTC,many,TRBV10-3,TRBD2,TRBJ2-7
CASSYPSAGEQYF,TGTGCCAGCAGTTACCCCTCAGCGGGGGAGCAGTATTTT,few,TRBV6-5,TRBD2,TRBJ2-3
CGVTESSYEQYF,TGCGGCGTTACAGAGAGCTCCTACGAGCAGTACTTC,-,TRBV29-1,-,TRBJ2-7
CASTSVTLAVEAFF,TGTGCCAGCACCTCGGTGACCTTAGCTGTTGAAGCTTTCTTT,-,TRBV12-3/TRBV12-4,-,TRBJ1-1
CASSLRGTGEATEAFF,TGTGCCAGCAGCTTAAGGGGGACAGGGGAGGCCACTGAAGCTTTCTTT,-,TRBV11-2,TRBD1,TRBJ1-1
CASSQDLGTGVINEQFF,TGTGCCAGCAGCCAAGATTTGGGGACAGGGGTCATTAATGAGCAGTTCTTC,-,TRBV14,TRBD1,TRBJ2-1
CASSPTEGRSTEAFF,TGTGCCAGCTCACCGACGGAGGGGCGAAGTACTGAAGCTTTCTTT,-,TRBV18,-,TRBJ1-1
CAISGGQSTRNTEAFF,TGTGCCATCAGCGGGGGACAGTCAACGCGGAACACTGAAGCTTTCTTT,few,TRBV10-3,TRBD1,TRBJ1-1
CASSSPERRPNSPLHF,TGTGCCAGCAGCTCCCCCGAGAGGAGACCCAATTCACCCCTCCACTTT,-,TRBV13,-,TRBJ1-6
CASSLQGKSTEAFF,TGTGCCAGCAGCTTGCAGGGTAAAAGCACTGAAGCTTTCTTT,-,TRBV5-5,-,TRBJ1-1
CSASQTGGNTEAFF,TGCAGTGCTAGCCAAACAGGGGGGAACACTGAAGCTTTCTTT,-,TRBV20-1,TRBD1,TRBJ1-1